Each of the 22 T cell receptor beta chains below was sequenced from the same sample in a study of blood T cell repertoires in COVID-19. The protocol was immunoSEQ multiplex PCR, while the TCRdb copy is restricted to in-frame clones and leaves out a portion. The sample yields roughly 150,000 clones, 82% seen once. Sequencing was done on a sample of peripheral blood. These TCRs come from a human donor with acute or convalescent COVID-19. The donor label of this sample is uncertain.

This sequence joins TRBV4-1 and TRBJ2-7; D is perhaps TRBD1 (5 bases). Germline V gene sequence: CDR1 MGHRA, CDR2 YSYEKL. Trimming shortened V by 1 base and J by 9 bases, and 10 bases separated the two germline ends. This CDR3 region has 12 residues. The CDR3 bases are TGCGCCAGCAGCCAAGGGCAGGGTTTGCAGTACTTC. Protein: CASSQGQGLQYF.

The V gene is TRBV18, the J gene TRBJ1-2; D not certain. The CDR3 has 14 residues. Between the trimmed V and J ends, which lost 3 bases and 4 bases, there was a span of 12 bases. Germline V lookup: CDR1 KGHSH, CDR2 LQKENI. This CDR3 is CASSPQEGGYGYTF. The CDR3 bases are TGTGCCAGCTCACCCCAAGAGGGTGGCTATGGCTACACCTTC.

This clone was seen at least ten times. The chain has TRBV4-2 and TRBJ1-1, with unresolved D. CDR1 and CDR2 from the germline V gene are LGHNA and YNFKEQ. The CDR3 runs 13 residues. V dropped 6 bases and J dropped 3 bases, with 11 bases sitting between them. The CDR3 reads CASRTKRDTEAFF. The CDR3 nucleotides are TGTGCCAGCAGGACTAAGAGGGACACTGAAGCTTTCTTT.

The chain is built from TRBV5-4 and TRBJ2-1; 11 bases align to TRBD1. Germline-derived CDR1 and CDR2 are SGHNT and YYREEE (reference sequence). The V segment lost 5 bases and the J segment 9 bases; nucleotides outside the gene matches: 4. The CDR3 has 13 residues. The CDR3 DNA follows: TGTGCCAGCAGGCGGACAGGGGGCGGTGAGCAGTTCTTC. It is translated as CASRRTGGGEQFF. Variable domain in full (rest from reference TRBV5-4 and TRBJ2-1): ETGVTQSPTHLIKTRGQQVTLRCSSQSGHNTVSWYQQALGQGPQFIFQYYREEENGRGNFPPRFSGLQFPNYSSELNVNALELDDSALYLCASRRTGGGEQFFGPGTRLTVL.

This clone showed up just once. V gene TRBV10-3 combines with J gene TRBJ1-2, with 7 positions matching TRBD1. Losses at the gene ends were 0 bases for V and 6 bases for J; bases not matched to a gene: 10. CDR1 and CDR2 (germline): ENHRY, SYGVKD. The length of the CDR3 is 16 residues. The CDR3 reads CAISESTDRVGDGYTF. The CDR3 DNA sequence: TGTGCCATCAGTGAGTCCACAGACAGGGTGGGAGATGGCTACACCTTC.

This chain links TRBV6-5 with TRBJ1-2, with a weak D call TRBD1 (6 bases). The CDR3 runs 15 residues. V was pared by 5 bases and J by 0 bases, with 13 bases between. Germline CDR1 is MNHEY and CDR2 is SVGAGI. Written as DNA, the CDR3 is TGTGCCAGCAGTCCCGACAGGCAGTCTAACTATGGCTACACCTTC. Protein: CASSPDRQSNYGYTF.

This clone was seen once. The chain's CDR3 is CSASGTGEGYTF. The CDR3 nucleotides read TGCAGCGCTTCTGGGACAGGGGAAGGCTACACCTTC. The chain couples TRBV29-1 to TRBJ1-2; 10 bases line up with TRBD1. Germline CDR1 and CDR2: SQVTM and ANQGSEA. The ends lost 7 bases at V and 8 bases at J; junction bases unmatched: 7. CDR3 size: 12 residues.

The chain uses TRBV9 and TRBJ1-2, with no clear D. The CDR3 spans 13 residues. Germline lookup yields CDR1 SGDLS and CDR2 YYNGEE. Trimming removed 3 bases from V and 8 bases from J, with 14 bases in between. Written as DNA, the CDR3 is TGTGCCAGCAGCGCCCTCCCAGGATCGGGCTACACCTTC. Translated: CASSALPGSGYTF. Full variable domain (missing parts from reference TRBV9 and TRBJ1-2): DSGVTQTPKHLITATGQRVTLRCSPRSGDLSVYWYQQSLDQGLQFLIQYYNGEERAKGNILERFSAQQFPDLHSELNLSSLELGDSALYFCASSALPGSGYTFGSGTRLTVV.

This rearrangement joins TRBV5-8 to TRBJ2-4; maybe TRBD2 (6 bases). The length of the CDR3 is 17 residues. Looked up from germline, CDR1 is SGHTS and CDR2 is YDEGEE. V was shortened by 4 bases and J by 3 bases, with 20 bases between the two germline ends. CDR3 bases: TGTGCCAGCAGCGACGGGACTGCTCCCGGTGGCAAAAACATTCAGTACTTC. This codes for CASSDGTAPGGKNIQYF.

This chain joins TRBV7-2 and TRBJ2-2; TRBD2 agrees at 11 bases. Germline V gene data show CDR1 as SGHTA and CDR2 as FQGNSA. The CDR3 extends over 14 amino acids. With 3 bases clipped from V and 8 bases from J, the junction kept 2 bases outside the gene matches. Here the CDR3 DNA reads TGTGCCAGCAGCTTTAGCGGGGGGGCTGGGGAGCTGTTTTTT. Residues: CASSFSGGAGELFF.

This clone was seen more than once but under ten times. The rearrangement joins TRBV18 to TRBJ1-2; D gene uncertain. The ends were cut back, 3 bases at V and 0 bases at J, with 8 bases in the middle. Germline V gene lookup returns CDR1 KGHSH and CDR2 LQKENI. The CDR3 has 14 residues. The CDR3 sequence: CASSPQSTNYGYTF. In DNA form, the CDR3 reads TGTGCCAGCTCACCCCAGTCCACTAACTATGGCTACACCTTC.

This clone has only one observation. The V gene is TRBV3-1 (or the pseudogene TRBV3-2), the J gene TRBJ2-2; D perhaps matches TRBD1 (5 bases). The germline gives CDR1 LGHDT, CDR2 YNNKEL (reference sequence). V was trimmed by 2 bases and J by 1 base, leaving 8 bases between them. This CDR3 is built from 15 residues. The chain's CDR3 is CASSQWGQNTGELFF. The DNA for the CDR3 is TGTGCCAGCAGCCAATGGGGCCAGAACACCGGGGAGCTGTTTTTT.

The gene calls are TRBV19 and TRBJ1-4; 9 nucleotides line up with TRBD1. This CDR3 contains 16 residues. Germline V gene sequence: CDR1 LNHDA, CDR2 SQIVND (reference sequence). V lost 5 bases to trimming and J lost 1 base; unmatched junction nucleotides: 5. The chain's CDR3 is CASSLGQGVTNEKLFF. In nucleotides, the CDR3 is TGTGCCAGTAGTTTGGGACAGGGAGTAACTAATGAAAAACTGTTTTTT.

V usage is TRBV11-2 and J usage is TRBJ2-1; 8 bases map to TRBD1. Germline CDR1 and CDR2: SGHAT and FQNNGV. This CDR3 spans 12 amino acids. V was clipped by 5 bases and J by 12 bases; unmatched bases: 6. CDR3 sequence: CASSVGQEGQFF. The CDR3 DNA sequence: TGTGCCAGCAGCGTGGGACAGGAGGGGCAGTTCTTC. The complete variable domain, with remaining parts taken from reference TRBV11-2 and TRBJ2-1, reads EAGVAQSPRYKIIEKRQSVAFWCNPISGHATLYWYQQILGQGPKLLIQFQNNGVVDDSQLPKDRFSAERLKGVDSTLKIQPAKLEDSAVYLCASSVGQEGQFFGPGTRLTVL.

The chain employs TRBV4-1 and TRBJ2-1; the match to TRBD2 covers 10 bases. This CDR3 is built from 17 residues. Germline V gene lookup returns CDR1 MGHRA and CDR2 YSYEKL. After removal of 4 bases from V and 3 bases from J, the junction contained 9 bases not matched to a gene. The CDR3: CASSLGWASGGYNEQFF. CDR3 sequence (DNA): TGCGCCAGCAGCCTCGGGTGGGCTAGCGGGGGCTACAATGAGCAGTTCTTC.

The genes are TRBV4-3 and TRBJ1-1; D gene uncertain. The CDR3 runs 15 residues. Trimming took 4 bases from V and 0 from J, leaving 12 bases between them. The germline CDR1 and CDR2 sequences are LGHNA and YSLEER. CDR3 protein: CASSPWGALNTEAFF. Written as DNA, the CDR3 is TGCGCCAGCAGCCCTTGGGGAGCTTTGAACACTGAAGCTTTCTTT.

The chain links TRBV5-8 to TRBJ1-4; D is perhaps TRBD1 (6 bases). The germline V gene encodes CDR1 SGHTS and CDR2 YDEGEE. V was shortened by 0 bases and J by 6 bases, with 15 bases between the two germline ends. The CDR3 has 16 residues. The CDR3 region is CASSLGSTGWDEKLFF. Written as DNA, the CDR3 is TGTGCCAGCAGCTTGGGATCAACAGGGTGGGATGAAAAACTGTTTTTT.

The chain combines TRBV5-1 with TRBJ2-7, with 9 bases that match TRBD1. The CDR3 runs to 15 residues. V lost 2 bases to trimming and J lost 2 bases; unmatched junction nucleotides: 5. The germline V gene has CDR1 SGHRS and CDR2 YFSETQ. The CDR3 nucleotides read TGCGCCAGCAGCTTATTACAGGGGGCGACCTACGAGCAGTACTTC. Residues: CASSLLQGATYEQYF.

The CDR3 loop is CASSLSQGSGEKLFF. CDR3 nucleotide sequence: TGCGCCAGCAGCTTGTCACAGGGAAGTGGGGAAAAACTGTTTTTT. The chain uses TRBV5-1 and TRBJ1-4; D perhaps matches TRBD1 (6 bases). The CDR3 totals 15 residues. Trimming took 1 base from V and 8 from J, leaving 15 bases between them. Looked up from germline, CDR1 is SGHRS and CDR2 is YFSETQ.

This clone was detected ten times or more. The chain is built from TRBV2 and TRBJ1-1; 9 bases map to TRBD1. Germline V lookup: CDR1 SNHLY, CDR2 FYNNEI. The CDR3 is 15 residues long. J lost 3 bases, V lost 5 bases, and 7 bases had no gene match. This chain's CDR3 is CASSSPDRGHTEAFF. Written as DNA, the CDR3 is TGTGCCAGCAGTTCGCCGGACAGGGGACACACTGAAGCTTTCTTT.

V usage is TRBV18 and J usage is TRBJ2-7, with 10 bases lining up with TRBD1. V dropped 3 bases and J dropped 2; count of bases not matched to a gene: 4. Germline V lookup: CDR1 KGHSH, CDR2 LQKENI. The CDR3 runs to 15 residues. CDR3 coding DNA: TGTGCCAGCTCACCCGGGACAGGGGCTACCTACGAGCAGTACTTC. Encoded protein: CASSPGTGATYEQYF.

This chain uses TRBV11-3 with TRBJ2-1; perhaps TRBD2 as D (6 bases). V was shortened by 4 bases and J by 4 bases, with 11 bases between the two germline ends. Germline V CDR1 and CDR2: SGHNT, YENEEA. The CDR3 totals 14 residues. CDR3: CASSSAGGYNEQFF. The CDR3 coding sequence is TGTGCCAGCAGCTCTGCTGGAGGGTACAATGAGCAGTTCTTC.